This T cell receptor beta chain appears in the sequencing data of a study of cytomegalovirus exposure and HLA in healthy donors. V was pared by 2 bases and J by 8 bases, with 15 bases between. The length of the CDR3 is 14 residues. Germline CDR1 and CDR2: MNHEY and SMNVEV (reference sequence). The method was immunoSEQ multiplex PCR; TCRdb's version includes in-frame clones alone and lacks a portion of them. The sample holds 95,000 to 150,000 clones; 89% are singletons and the top ten take about 2%. This chain links TRBV27 with TRBJ1-2, with D tentatively TRBD1 (6 bases). The material sequenced was PBMCs. The receptor's source is a woman younger than 30 in good health and CMV-seronegative. For the CDR3, the DNA is TGTGCCAGCAGTTTAAGTTATTCGGGGGGCGGCTACACCTTC. It encodes CASSLSYSGGGYTF.